This TCR beta chain was sequenced in a study of blood T cell repertoires in COVID-19. Overall study: Material from acute and convalescent COVID-19 was sourced from the United States, Italy and Spain. From T cells, B-cell-depleted T cells, or PBMCs came the material, which was cDNA or gDNA.

In the source study's methods: From reference gene primer amplification, estimates of nucleated cell counts were derived. Libraries were prepared by immunoSEQ multiplex PCR; TCRdb keeps only in-frame clonotypes and omits some of them. The V and J calls and clone size are taken from that table; D and trimming were inferred from the DNA. The data show under 350,000 clones, 83% seen once. CDR1 is SEHNR, CDR2 FQNEAQ, per germline (reference sequence). Losses at the gene ends were 8 bases for V and 7 bases for J; bases not matched to a gene: 12. This CDR3 is 16 amino acids long. V is TRBV7-9 and J is TRBJ2-2; 11 bases are shared with TRBD2. Sequenced sample: peripheral blood. This sequence originates from a woman between 50 and 59 years old who had recovered from COVID-19. The CDR3 loop reads CASLLHSGGAVGELFF. For the CDR3, the DNA is TGTGCCAGCCTTCTCCATAGCGGGGGGGCCGTCGGGGAGCTGTTTTTT.